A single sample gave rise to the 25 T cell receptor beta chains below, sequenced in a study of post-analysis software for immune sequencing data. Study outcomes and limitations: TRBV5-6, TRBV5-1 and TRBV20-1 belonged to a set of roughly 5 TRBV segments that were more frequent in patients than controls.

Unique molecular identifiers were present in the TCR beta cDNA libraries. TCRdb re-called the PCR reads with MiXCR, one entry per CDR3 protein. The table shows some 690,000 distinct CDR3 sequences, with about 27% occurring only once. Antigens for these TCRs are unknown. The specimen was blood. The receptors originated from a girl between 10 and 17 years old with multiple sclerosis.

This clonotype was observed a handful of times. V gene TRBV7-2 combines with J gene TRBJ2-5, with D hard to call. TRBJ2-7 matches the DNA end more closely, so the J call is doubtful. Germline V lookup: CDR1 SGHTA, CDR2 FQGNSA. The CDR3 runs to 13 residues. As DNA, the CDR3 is TGTGCCAGCAGCTTAGCTCCGGCTCTCGAGCAGTACTTC. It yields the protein CASSLAPALEQYF.

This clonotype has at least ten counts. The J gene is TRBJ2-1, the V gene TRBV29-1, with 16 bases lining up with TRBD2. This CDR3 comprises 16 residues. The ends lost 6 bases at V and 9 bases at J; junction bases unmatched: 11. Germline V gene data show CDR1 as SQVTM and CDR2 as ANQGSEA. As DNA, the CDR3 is TGCAGCGTAGAACCGGGACTAGCGGGAGGGCGTGCTGAGCAGTTCTTC. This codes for CSVEPGLAGGRAEQFF.

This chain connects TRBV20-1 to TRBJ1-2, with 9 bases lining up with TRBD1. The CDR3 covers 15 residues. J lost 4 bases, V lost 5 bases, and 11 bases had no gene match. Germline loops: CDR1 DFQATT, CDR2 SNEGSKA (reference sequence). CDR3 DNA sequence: TGCAGTGCTCTGCCCCCGGGACAGGGAACCTATGGCTACACCTTC. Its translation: CSALPPGQGTYGYTF.

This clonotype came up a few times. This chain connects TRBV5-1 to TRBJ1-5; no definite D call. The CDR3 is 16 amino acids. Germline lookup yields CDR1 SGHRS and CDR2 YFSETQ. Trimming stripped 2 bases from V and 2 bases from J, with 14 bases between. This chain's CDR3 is CASSLGGVEGNQPQHF. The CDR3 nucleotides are TGCGCCAGCAGCTTAGGTGGAGTGGAGGGCAATCAGCCCCAGCATTTT.

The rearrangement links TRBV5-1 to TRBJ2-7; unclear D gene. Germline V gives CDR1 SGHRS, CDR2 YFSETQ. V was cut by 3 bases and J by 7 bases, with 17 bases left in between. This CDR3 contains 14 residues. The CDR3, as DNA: TGCGCCAGCAGCTATTTAGACGGTTTGGGAGAGCAGTACTTC. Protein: CASSYLDGLGEQYF.

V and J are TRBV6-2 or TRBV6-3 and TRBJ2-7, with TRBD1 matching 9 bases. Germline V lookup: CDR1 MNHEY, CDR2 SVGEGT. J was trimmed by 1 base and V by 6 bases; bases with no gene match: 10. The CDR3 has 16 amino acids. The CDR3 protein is CASSHPGTGPSYEQYF. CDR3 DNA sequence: TGTGCCAGCAGCCATCCCGGGACAGGGCCATCCTACGAGCAGTACTTC.

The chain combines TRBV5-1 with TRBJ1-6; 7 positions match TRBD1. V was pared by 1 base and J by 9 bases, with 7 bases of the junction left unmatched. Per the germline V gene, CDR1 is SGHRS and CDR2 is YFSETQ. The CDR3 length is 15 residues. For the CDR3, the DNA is TGCGCCAGCAGCTTGAGACAGGGAGCGGGTTCACCCCTCCACTTT. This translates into CASSLRQGAGSPLHF. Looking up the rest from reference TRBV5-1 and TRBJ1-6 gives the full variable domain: KAGVTQTPRYLIKTRGQQVTLSCSPISGHRSVSWYQQTPGQGLQFLFEYFSETQRNKGNFPGRFSGRQFSNSRSEMNVSTLELGDSALYLCASSLRQGAGSPLHFGNGTRLTVT.

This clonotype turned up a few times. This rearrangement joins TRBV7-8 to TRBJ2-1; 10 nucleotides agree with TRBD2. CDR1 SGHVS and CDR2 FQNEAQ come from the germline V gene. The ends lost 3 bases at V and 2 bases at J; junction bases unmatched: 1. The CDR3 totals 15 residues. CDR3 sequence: CASSFLAGAYNEQFF. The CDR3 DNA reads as TGTGCCAGCAGCTTTCTAGCGGGGGCCTACAATGAGCAGTTCTTC.

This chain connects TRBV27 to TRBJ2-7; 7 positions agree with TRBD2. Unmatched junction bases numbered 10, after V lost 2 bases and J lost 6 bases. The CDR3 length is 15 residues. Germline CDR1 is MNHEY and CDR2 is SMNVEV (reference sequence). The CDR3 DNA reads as TGTGCCAGCAGTTTAATGGAGGGACTAACTAGCGAGCAGTACTTC. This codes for CASSLMEGLTSEQYF.

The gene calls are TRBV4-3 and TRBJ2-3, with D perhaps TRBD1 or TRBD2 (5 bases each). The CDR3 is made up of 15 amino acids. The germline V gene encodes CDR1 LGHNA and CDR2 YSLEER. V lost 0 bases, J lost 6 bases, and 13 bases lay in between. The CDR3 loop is CASSQDQGALDTQYF. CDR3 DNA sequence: TGCGCCAGCAGCCAAGATCAGGGAGCGCTGGATACGCAGTATTTT.

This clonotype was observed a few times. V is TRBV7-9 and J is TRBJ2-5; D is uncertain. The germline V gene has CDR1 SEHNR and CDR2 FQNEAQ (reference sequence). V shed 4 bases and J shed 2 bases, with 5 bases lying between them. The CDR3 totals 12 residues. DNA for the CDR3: TGTGCCAGCAGCTACCTACAAGAGACCCAGTACTTC. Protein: CASSYLQETQYF.

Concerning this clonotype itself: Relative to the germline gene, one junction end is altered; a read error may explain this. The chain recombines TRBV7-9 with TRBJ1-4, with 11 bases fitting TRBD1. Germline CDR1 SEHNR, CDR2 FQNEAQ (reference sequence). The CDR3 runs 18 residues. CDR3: CASSSTRWTGGEGEKRFF. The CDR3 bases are TGTGCCAGCAGCTCAACCCGCTGGACAGGGGGCGAGGGTGAAAAACGGTTTTTT.

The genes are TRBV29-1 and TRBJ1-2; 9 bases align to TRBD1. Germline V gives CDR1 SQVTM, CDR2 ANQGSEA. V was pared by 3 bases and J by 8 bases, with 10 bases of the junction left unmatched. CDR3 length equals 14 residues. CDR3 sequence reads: CSVDMVGTGSGYTF. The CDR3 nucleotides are TGCAGCGTTGACATGGTCGGGACAGGGTCGGGCTACACCTTC.

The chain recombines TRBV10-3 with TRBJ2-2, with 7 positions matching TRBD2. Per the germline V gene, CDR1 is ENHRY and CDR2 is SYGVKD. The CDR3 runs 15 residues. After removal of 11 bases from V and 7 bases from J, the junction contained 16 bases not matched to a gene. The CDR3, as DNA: TGTGCCGCCCTACGCGGGGCGGGAGAATACGGGGAGCTGTTTTTT. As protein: CAALRGAGEYGELFF.

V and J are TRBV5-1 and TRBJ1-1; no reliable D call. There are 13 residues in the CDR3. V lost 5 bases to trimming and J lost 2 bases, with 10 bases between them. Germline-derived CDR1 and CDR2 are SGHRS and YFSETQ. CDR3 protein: CASRLGPNTEAFF. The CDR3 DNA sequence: TGCGCCAGCAGACTTGGTCCAAACACTGAAGCTTTCTTT.

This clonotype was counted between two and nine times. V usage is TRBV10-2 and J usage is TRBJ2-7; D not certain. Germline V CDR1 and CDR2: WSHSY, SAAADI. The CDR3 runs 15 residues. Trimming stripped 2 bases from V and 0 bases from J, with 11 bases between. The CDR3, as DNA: TGCGCCAGCAGTGAGATGATGGCCCCCTCCTACGAGCAGTACTTC. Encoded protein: CASSEMMAPSYEQYF.

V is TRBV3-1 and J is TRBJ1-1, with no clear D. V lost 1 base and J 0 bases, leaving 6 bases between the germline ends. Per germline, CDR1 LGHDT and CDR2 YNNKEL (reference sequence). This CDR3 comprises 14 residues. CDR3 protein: CASSQGVMNTEAFF. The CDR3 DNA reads TGTGCCAGCAGCCAAGGAGTAATGAACACTGAAGCTTTCTTT.

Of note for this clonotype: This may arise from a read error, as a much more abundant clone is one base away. The DNA of the CDR3 is TGCAGTGCTAGAGATCGCGCAGAGCACAATGAGCAGTTCTTC. Protein product: CSARDRAEHNEQFF. The rearrangement joins TRBV20-1 to TRBJ2-1; D not certain. This CDR3 contains 14 residues. Trimming pared 0 bases from V and 5 bases from J, leaving 11 bases between. Germline V gene lookup returns CDR1 DFQATT and CDR2 SNEGSKA (reference sequence).

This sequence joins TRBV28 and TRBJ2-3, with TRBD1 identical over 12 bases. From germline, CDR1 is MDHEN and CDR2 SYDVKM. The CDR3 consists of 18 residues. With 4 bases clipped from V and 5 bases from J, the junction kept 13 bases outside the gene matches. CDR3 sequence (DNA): TGTGCCAGCAGTTACACTTCCCCGGGACAGGGGGCGGGAGATACGCAGTATTTT. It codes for CASSYTSPGQGAGDTQYF.

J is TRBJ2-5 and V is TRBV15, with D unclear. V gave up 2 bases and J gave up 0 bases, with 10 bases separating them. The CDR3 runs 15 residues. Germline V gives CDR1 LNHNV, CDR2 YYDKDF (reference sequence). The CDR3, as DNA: TGTGCCACCAGCAGACTGTCCGGGTACCAAGAGACCCAGTACTTC. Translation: CATSRLSGYQETQYF.

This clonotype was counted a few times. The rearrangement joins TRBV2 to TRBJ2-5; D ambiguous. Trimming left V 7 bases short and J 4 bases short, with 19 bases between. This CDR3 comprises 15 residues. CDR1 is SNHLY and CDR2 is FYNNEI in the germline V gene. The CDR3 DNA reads TGTGCCAGCATTCCCGACTCCTCTTCGGGAGAGACCCAGTACTTC. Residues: CASIPDSSSGETQYF. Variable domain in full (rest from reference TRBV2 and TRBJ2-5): EPEVTQTPSHQVTQMGQEVILRCVPISNHLYFYWYRQILGQKVEFLVSFYNNEISEKSEIFDDQFSVERPDGSNFTLKIRSTKLEDSAMYFCASIPDSSSGETQYFGPGTRLLVL.

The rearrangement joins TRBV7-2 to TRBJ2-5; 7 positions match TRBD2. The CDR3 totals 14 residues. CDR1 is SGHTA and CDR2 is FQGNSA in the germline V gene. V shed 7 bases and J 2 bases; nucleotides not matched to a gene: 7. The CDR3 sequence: CASTAGGGQETQYF. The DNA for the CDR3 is TGTGCCAGCACCGCGGGCGGGGGTCAAGAGACCCAGTACTTC. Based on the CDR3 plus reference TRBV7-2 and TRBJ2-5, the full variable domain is GAGVSQSPSNKVTEKGKDVELRCDPISGHTALYWYRQSLGQGLEFLIYFQGNSAPDKSGLPSDRFSAERTGGSVSTLTIQRTQQEDSAVYLCASTAGGGQETQYFGPGTRLLVL.

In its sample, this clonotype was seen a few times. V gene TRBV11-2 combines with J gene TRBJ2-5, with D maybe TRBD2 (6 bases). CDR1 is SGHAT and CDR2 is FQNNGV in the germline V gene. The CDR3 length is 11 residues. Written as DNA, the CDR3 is TGTGTCACCATGAACGGGGGGACCCAGTACTTC. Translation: CVTMNGGTQYF.

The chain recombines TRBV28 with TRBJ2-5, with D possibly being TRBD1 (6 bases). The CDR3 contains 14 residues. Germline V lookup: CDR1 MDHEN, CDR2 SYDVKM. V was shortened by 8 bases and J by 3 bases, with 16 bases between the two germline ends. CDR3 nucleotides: TGTGCCAGCGCGGATAATACAGGGAAAGAGACCCAGTACTTC. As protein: CASADNTGKETQYF.

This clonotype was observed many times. CDR3 sequence: CASSLLPGRGGADTQYF. The DNA for the CDR3 is TGTGCCAGCAGCCTGCTCCCGGGCCGGGGGGGAGCAGATACGCAGTATTTT. This rearrangement joins TRBV12-3 or TRBV12-4 to TRBJ2-3; 8 positions match TRBD2. CDR3 size: 17 residues. V lost 6 bases and J lost 4; bases outside the gene matches: 15.